Listed below are T cell receptor beta chains from one sample, sequenced in a study of blood T cell repertoires in COVID-19. Some clones are missing from TCRdb's copy, which holds only in-frame ones; the method was immunoSEQ multiplex PCR. The table lists some 190,000 clones, around 88% of them singletons. Material: peripheral blood. Receptors originate from a man younger than 35 with active or convalescent COVID-19. Each CDR3 is given without its conserved first and last residue.

j_gene: TRBJ2-1
v_gene: TRBV14
CDR3aa: ASSQDIDFNSNEQF

j_gene: TRBJ2-1
v_gene: TRBV12-5
CDR3aa: ASGLGRTSGSNEQF

j_gene: TRBJ2-3
v_gene: TRBV6-2/TRBV6-3
CDR3aa: ASSHSEAQY

j_gene: TRBJ1-2
v_gene: TRBV6-5
CDR3aa: ASSLSGGSYT

j_gene: TRBJ1-1
v_gene: TRBV28
CDR3aa: ASSLLGQGNAEAF

j_gene: TRBJ1-1
v_gene: TRBV18
CDR3aa: ASRAGGMAEAF

j_gene: TRBJ1-4
v_gene: TRBV23-1
CDR3aa: ASSQSATINEKLF

j_gene: TRBJ2-7
v_gene: TRBV30
CDR3aa: AWTSGTAYEQY

j_gene: TRBJ2-5
v_gene: TRBV19
CDR3aa: ASKLTSGIETQY

j_gene: TRBJ1-5
v_gene: TRBV4-1
CDR3aa: ASSQDPSGNQPQH

j_gene: TRBJ2-1
v_gene: TRBV29-1
CDR3aa: SVEAVSSYNEQF

j_gene: TRBJ1-5
v_gene: TRBV10-3
CDR3aa: AISDGTPGVQPQH

j_gene: TRBJ2-2
v_gene: TRBV5-1
CDR3aa: ASSEGLLATGELF

j_gene: TRBJ1-4
v_gene: TRBV5-5
CDR3aa: ASSVAGVVGEKLF

j_gene: TRBJ1-5
v_gene: TRBV9
CDR3aa: ASSAPLDRGGDQPQH

j_gene: TRBJ2-3
v_gene: TRBV27
CDR3aa: ASSLGLATDTQY

j_gene: TRBJ2-5
v_gene: TRBV7-6
CDR3aa: ASSSRQGETQY

j_gene: TRBJ1-5
v_gene: TRBV4-3
CDR3aa: ASSQAGGNQPQH

j_gene: TRBJ2-1
v_gene: TRBV2
CDR3aa: ASSGSGGPQNEQF

j_gene: TRBJ1-1
v_gene: TRBV27
CDR3aa: ASSLTGTATEAF

j_gene: TRBJ2-7
v_gene: TRBV11-1
CDR3aa: ASRGGQDSYEQY

j_gene: TRBJ1-2
v_gene: TRBV30
CDR3aa: AWWRVSLNYGYT

j_gene: TRBJ2-5
v_gene: TRBV18
CDR3aa: ASSPGLGETQY

j_gene: TRBJ1-1
v_gene: TRBV27
CDR3aa: ASSLTGYYTEAF

j_gene: TRBJ2-3
v_gene: TRBV10-3
CDR3aa: AISEPKQGWISDTQY

j_gene: TRBJ1-5
v_gene: TRBV7-9
CDR3aa: ASSPQGTDLWPQH

j_gene: TRBJ1-3
v_gene: TRBV5-5
CDR3aa: ASSLNGAGGSGNTIY

j_gene: TRBJ2-5
v_gene: TRBV14
CDR3aa: ASSQRQGVKTQY